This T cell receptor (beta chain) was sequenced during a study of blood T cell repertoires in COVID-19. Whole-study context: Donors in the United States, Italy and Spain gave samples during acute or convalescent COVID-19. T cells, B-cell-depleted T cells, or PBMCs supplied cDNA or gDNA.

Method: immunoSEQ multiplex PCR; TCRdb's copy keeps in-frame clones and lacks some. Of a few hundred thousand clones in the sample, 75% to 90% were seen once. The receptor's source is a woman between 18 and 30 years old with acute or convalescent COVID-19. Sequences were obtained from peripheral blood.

In nucleotides, the CDR3 is TGTGCCAGCAGCGGGGGGGGCAGGACCCTCGATGGCTACACCTTC. It yields the protein CASSGGGRTLDGYTF. V gene TRBV9 combines with J gene TRBJ1-2; tentative D call: TRBD1 (6 bases). The CDR3 totals 15 residues. Trimming removed 3 bases from V and 6 bases from J, with 18 bases in between. Germline assignment: CDR1 SGDLS and CDR2 YYNGEE.